A selection of T cell receptor beta chains follows, all from one sample in a study of molecular identifiers for immune sequencing clone quantification. One entry per CDR3 protein, called by TCRdb with MiXCR from the PCR reads. The sample shows 100,000 or so distinct CDR3 sequences, roughly a third of them seen only once. Sequencing input: naive CD8+ T cells from blood, with Jurkat cell RNA spiked in. Every receptor here comes from a human donor in good health. Some libraries in this study had Jurkat cell RNA spiked in. Each CDR3 is given with its conserved first and last residue. The D gene is left open where the match is weak.

J | V | length | D | CDR3
TRBJ2-7 | TRBV4-2 | 14 | TRBD2 | CASSRRLASYEQYF
TRBJ2-2 | TRBV28 | 16 | TRBD2 | CASRERLAGFSGELFF
TRBJ2-1 | TRBV7-2 | 14 | - | CASSLGIDSNEQFF
TRBJ2-1 | TRBV4-3 | 16 | TRBD2 | CASSQELGGRASEQFF
TRBJ1-5 | TRBV28 | 16 | TRBD1 | CASSRTGSNSNQPQHF
TRBJ2-3 | TRBV10-2 | 14 | - | CASSDGRGAGTQYF
TRBJ1-5 | TRBV27 | 15 | - | CASSLGGTNYQPQHF
TRBJ2-7 | TRBV27 | 11 | - | CASSSLGEQYF
TRBJ1-4 | TRBV29-1 | 12 | - | CSGTLDGGQALF
TRBJ1-4 | TRBV12-3/TRBV12-4 | 13 | - | CASSQTSWEKLFF
TRBJ2-7 | TRBV6-5 | 15 | TRBD2 | CASGQGTSGIYEQYF
TRBJ2-6 | TRBV4-3 | 17 | TRBD1 | CASSQYTGGVRANVLTF
TRBJ2-7 | TRBV7-8 | 14 | TRBD1 | CASSHRDRVGEQYF
TRBJ2-3 | TRBV4-1 | 16 | TRBD2 | CASSQDNGGSGDTQYF
TRBJ1-5 | TRBV6-5 | 13 | - | CASSYDIHQPQHF
TRBJ2-5 | TRBV7-9 | 15 | - | CASSLGDGPGETQYF
TRBJ2-7 | TRBV12-3/TRBV12-4 | 12 | - | CASSFGNNEQYF
TRBJ2-2 | TRBV6-6 | 18 | - | CASSYPGGAALLAGELFF
TRBJ1-2 | TRBV28 | 16 | - | CASSANREGDNYGYTF
TRBJ2-3 | TRBV20-1 | 14 | - | CSAWDWDSTDTQYF
TRBJ2-7 | TRBV15 | 13 | TRBD2 | CATRASGSYEQYF
TRBJ2-7 | TRBV6-2/TRBV6-3 | 11 | - | CASSTTHEQYF
TRBJ2-2 | TRBV6-2/TRBV6-3 | 17 | TRBD2 | CASSYSTLAGETGELFF
TRBJ2-5 | TRBV4-1 | 13 | TRBD2 | CASSQAGVETQYF
TRBJ2-7 | TRBV5-6 | 14 | - | CASSLGQIIYEQYF
TRBJ2-2 | TRBV13 | 16 | TRBD2 | CASSLDGAGVLGELFF
TRBJ2-3 | TRBV27 | 14 | - | CASSLSLITDTQYF
TRBJ2-7 | TRBV2 | 15 | TRBD1 | CASSELRDRAWEQYF
TRBJ2-7 | TRBV6-5 | 15 | - | CASSYSSGETYEQYF
TRBJ1-4 | TRBV7-9 | 12 | - | CASSLEGSKLFF
TRBJ2-3 | TRBV14 | 20 | - | CASSQDQEGGGFPPTDTQYF
TRBJ1-4 | TRBV7-9 | 14 | TRBD1 | CASSHRDRDEKLFF
TRBJ2-5 | TRBV3-1 | 15 | - | CASSQWIGGQETQYF
TRBJ2-1 | TRBV29-1 | 10 | - | CSAYSGEQFF
TRBJ2-5 | TRBV18 | 15 | - | CASSPEGLGQETQYF
TRBJ2-1 | TRBV12-3/TRBV12-4 | 14 | - | CASSYTTISYEQFF
TRBJ2-7 | TRBV12-3/TRBV12-4 | 12 | - | CASSLDSYEQYF
TRBJ2-5 | TRBV7-8 | 14 | - | CASSLIQLQETQYF
TRBJ2-2 | TRBV12-3/TRBV12-4 | 13 | TRBD1 | CASDIQGTGELFF
TRBJ1-3 | TRBV20-1 | 13 | - | CSARNEVGNTIYF
TRBJ2-7 | TRBV7-2 | 15 | TRBD2 | CASSLVAGGSYEQYF
TRBJ2-5 | TRBV9 | 14 | - | CASSLDSYQETQYF
TRBJ1-5 | TRBV27 | 15 | TRBD1 | CAGSPQGASNQPQHF
TRBJ2-7 | TRBV28 | 10 | - | CASGLHEQYF
TRBJ1-5 | TRBV27 | 15 | - | CASSLTGESNQPQHF
TRBJ2-1 | TRBV18 | 13 | TRBD1 | CASSPEDRNEQVF
TRBJ2-2 | TRBV4-2 | 14 | - | CASSLHALTGELFF
TRBJ2-3 | TRBV11-2 | 16 | - | CASSLLTSTSTDTQYF
TRBJ2-7 | TRBV20-1 | 9 | - | CSASYEQYF
TRBJ2-6 | TRBV24-1 | 16 | TRBD1 | CATSDWGQSGANVLTF
TRBJ1-2 | TRBV4-3 | 13 | TRBD1 | CASSQDRGNGYTF
TRBJ2-7 | TRBV29-1 | 11 | - | CSVRPGNEQYF
TRBJ2-7 | TRBV20-1 | 13 | - | CSAWEVDLGEQYF
TRBJ2-7 | TRBV6-2/TRBV6-3 | 11 | - | CASTGSYEQYF
TRBJ1-1 | TRBV7-9 | 14 | - | CASSPTRTGTEAFF